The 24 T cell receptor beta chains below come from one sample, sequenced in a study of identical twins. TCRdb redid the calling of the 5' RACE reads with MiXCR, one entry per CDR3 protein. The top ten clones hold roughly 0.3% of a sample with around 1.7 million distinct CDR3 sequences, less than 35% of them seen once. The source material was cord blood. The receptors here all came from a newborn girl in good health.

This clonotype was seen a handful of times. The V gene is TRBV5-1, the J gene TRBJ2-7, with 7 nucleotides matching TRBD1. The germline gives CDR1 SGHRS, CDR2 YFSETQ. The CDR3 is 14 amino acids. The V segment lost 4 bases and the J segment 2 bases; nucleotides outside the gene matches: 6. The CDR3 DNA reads TGCGCCAGCAGCATGTACAGGGGTCCCTACGAGCAGTACTTC. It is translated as CASSMYRGPYEQYF.

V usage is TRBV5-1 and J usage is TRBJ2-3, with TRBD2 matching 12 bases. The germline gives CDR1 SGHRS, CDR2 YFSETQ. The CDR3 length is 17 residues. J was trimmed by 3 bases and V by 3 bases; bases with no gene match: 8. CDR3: CASSWITGTSGTDTQYF. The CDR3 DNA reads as TGCGCCAGCAGCTGGATTACCGGGACTAGCGGGACAGATACGCAGTATTTT.

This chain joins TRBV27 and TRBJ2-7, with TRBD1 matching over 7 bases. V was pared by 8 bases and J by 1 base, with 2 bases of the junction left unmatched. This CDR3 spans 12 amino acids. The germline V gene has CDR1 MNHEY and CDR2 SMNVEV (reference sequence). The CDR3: CASGTVSYEQYF. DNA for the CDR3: TGTGCCAGCGGGACAGTTTCCTACGAGCAGTACTTC.

This CDR3 reads CASSLKGRGGKETQYF. CDR3 in DNA: TGTGCCAGCAGTTTAAAGGGCAGGGGTGGTAAGGAGACCCAGTACTTC. V and J are TRBV28 and TRBJ2-7, with D possibly being TRBD1 (6 bases). The tail of the sequence fits TRBJ2-5 better, so the J call may be wrong. The CDR3 consists of 16 residues. CDR1 and CDR2 (germline): MDHEN, SYDVKM.

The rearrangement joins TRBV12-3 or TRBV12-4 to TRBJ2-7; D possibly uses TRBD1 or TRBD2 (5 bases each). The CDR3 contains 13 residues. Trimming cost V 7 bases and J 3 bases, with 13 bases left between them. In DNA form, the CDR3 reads TGTGCCAGCAAGAAAGGGACGAACTACGAGCAGTACTTC. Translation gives CASKKGTNYEQYF.

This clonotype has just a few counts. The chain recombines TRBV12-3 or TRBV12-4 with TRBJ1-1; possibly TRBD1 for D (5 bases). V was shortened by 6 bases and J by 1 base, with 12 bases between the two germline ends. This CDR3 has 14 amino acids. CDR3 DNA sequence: TGTGCCAGCAGCCCAACGACAGCGAACACTGAAGCTTTCTTT. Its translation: CASSPTTANTEAFF.

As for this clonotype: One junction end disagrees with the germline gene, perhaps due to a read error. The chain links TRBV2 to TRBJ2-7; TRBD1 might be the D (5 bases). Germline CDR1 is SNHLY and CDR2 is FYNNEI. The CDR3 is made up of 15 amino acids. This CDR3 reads CASGETRTLTYEQYF. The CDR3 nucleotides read TGTGCCAGCGGTGAGACACGGACATTGACCTACGAGCAGTACTTC.

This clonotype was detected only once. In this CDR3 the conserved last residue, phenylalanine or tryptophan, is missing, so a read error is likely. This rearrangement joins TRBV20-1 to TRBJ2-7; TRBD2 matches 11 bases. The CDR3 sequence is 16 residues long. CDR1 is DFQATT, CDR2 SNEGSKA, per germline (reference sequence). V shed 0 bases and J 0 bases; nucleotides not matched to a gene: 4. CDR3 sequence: CSAREQTSGNSYEQYL. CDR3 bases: TGCAGTGCTAGAGAGCAGACTAGCGGGAACTCCTACGAGCAGTACTTA.

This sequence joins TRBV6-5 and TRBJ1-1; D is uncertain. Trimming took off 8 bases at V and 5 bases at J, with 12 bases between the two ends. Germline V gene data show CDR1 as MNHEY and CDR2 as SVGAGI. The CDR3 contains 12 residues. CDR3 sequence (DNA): TGTGCCAGCGATCCAACCGAGACTGAAGCTTTCTTT. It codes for CASDPTETEAFF.

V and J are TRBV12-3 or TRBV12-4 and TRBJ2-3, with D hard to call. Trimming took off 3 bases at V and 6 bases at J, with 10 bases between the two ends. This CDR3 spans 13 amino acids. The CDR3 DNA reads TGTGCCAGCAGTTTTGATTTCTCCGATACGCAGTATTTT. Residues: CASSFDFSDTQYF.

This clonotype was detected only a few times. For the CDR3, the DNA is TGTGCCAGCAGCTTGGGATCAGTCATGAACACTGAAGCTTTCTTT. Translated: CASSLGSVMNTEAFF. The chain has TRBV5-6 and TRBJ1-1; D remains ambiguous. V dropped 0 bases and J dropped 0 bases, with 9 bases sitting between them. CDR1 and CDR2 (germline): SGHDT, YYEEEE. This CDR3 comprises 15 residues.

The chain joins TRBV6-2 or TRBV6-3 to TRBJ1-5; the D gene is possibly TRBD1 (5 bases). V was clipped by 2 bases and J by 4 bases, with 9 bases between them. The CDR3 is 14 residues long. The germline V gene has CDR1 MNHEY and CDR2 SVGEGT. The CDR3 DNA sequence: TGTGCCAGCAGTTACAAAGACAGAAATCAGCCCCAGCATTTT. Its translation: CASSYKDRNQPQHF.

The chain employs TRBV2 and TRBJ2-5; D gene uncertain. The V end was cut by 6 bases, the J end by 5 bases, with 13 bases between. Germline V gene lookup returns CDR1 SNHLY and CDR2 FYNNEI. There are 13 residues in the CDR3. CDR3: CASRRTPDETQYF. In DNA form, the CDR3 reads TGTGCCAGCAGACGGACGCCCGACGAGACCCAGTACTTC. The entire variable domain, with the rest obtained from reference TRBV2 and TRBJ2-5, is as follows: EPEVTQTPSHQVTQMGQEVILRCVPISNHLYFYWYRQILGQKVEFLVSFYNNEISEKSEIFDDQFSVERPDGSNFTLKIRSTKLEDSAMYFCASRRTPDETQYFGPGTRLLVL.

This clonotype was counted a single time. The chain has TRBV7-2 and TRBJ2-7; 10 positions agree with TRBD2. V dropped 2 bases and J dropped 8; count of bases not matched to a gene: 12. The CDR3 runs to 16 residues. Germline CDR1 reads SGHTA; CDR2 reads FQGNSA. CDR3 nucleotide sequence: TGTGCCAGCAGCTTACCTTCTAGCGGGAGAATCCACAAGCAGTACTTC. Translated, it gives CASSLPSSGRIHKQYF.

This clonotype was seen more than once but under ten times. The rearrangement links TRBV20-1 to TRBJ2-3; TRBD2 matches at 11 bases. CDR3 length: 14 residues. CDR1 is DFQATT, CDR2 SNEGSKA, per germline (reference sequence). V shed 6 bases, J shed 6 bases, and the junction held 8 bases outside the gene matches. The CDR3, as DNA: TGCAGTGCCCCCTTAGCGGGGGGGAGGGATACGCAGTATTTT. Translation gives CSAPLAGGRDTQYF.

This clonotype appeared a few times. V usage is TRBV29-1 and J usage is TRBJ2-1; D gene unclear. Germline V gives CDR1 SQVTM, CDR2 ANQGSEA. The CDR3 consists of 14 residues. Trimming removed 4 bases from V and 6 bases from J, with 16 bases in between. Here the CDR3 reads CSVGVTTLTNEQFF. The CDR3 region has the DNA TGCAGCGTTGGTGTGACAACCTTAACCAATGAGCAGTTCTTC.

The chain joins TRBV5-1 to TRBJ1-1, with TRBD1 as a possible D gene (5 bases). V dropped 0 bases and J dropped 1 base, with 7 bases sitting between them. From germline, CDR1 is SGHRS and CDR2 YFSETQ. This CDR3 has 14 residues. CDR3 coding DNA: TGCGCCAGCAGCTTGGGGGACGCGAACACTGAAGCTTTCTTT. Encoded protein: CASSLGDANTEAFF.

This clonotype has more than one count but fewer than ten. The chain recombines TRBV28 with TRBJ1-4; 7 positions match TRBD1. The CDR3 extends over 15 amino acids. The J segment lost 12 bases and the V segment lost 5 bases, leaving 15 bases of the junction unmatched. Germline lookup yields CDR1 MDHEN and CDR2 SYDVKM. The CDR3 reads CASSLTGAGWEELFF. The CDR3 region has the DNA TGTGCCAGCAGTCTAACAGGGGCTGGTTGGGAAGAACTGTTTTTT.

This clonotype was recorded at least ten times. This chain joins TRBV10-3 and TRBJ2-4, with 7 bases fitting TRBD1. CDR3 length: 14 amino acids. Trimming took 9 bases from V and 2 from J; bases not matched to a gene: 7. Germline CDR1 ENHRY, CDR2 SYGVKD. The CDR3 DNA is TGTGCCATTGCTGGGGACAGCCCCAAAAACATTCAGTACTTC. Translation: CAIAGDSPKNIQYF.

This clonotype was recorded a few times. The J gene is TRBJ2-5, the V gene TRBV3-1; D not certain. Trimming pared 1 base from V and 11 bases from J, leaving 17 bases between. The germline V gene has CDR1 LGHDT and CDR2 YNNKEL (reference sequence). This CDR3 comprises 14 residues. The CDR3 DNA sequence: TGTGCCAGCAGCCAAGCGGCGGCCTACAATGAGCAGTACTTC. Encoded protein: CASSQAAAYNEQYF.

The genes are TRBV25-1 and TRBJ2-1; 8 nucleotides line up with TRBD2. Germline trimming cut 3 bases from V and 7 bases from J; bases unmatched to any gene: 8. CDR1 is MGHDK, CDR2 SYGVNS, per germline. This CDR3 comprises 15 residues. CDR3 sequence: CASSEPGSGKNEQFF. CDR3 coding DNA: TGTGCCAGCAGTGAGCCGGGTAGCGGGAAGAATGAGCAGTTCTTC.

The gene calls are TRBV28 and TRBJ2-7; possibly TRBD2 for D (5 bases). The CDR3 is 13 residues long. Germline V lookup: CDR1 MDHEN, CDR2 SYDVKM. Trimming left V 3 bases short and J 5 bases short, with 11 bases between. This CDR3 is CASSFGDSDEQYF. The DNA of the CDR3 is TGTGCCAGCAGTTTCGGGGATAGCGACGAGCAGTACTTC.

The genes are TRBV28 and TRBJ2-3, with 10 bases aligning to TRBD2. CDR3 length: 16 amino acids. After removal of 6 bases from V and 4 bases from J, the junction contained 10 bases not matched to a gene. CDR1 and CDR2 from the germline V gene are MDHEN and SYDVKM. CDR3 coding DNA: TGTGCCAGCAGGGGATACGGACTAGCGGACCCAGATACGCAGTATTTT. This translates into CASRGYGLADPDTQYF. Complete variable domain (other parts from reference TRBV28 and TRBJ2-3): DVKVTQSSRYLVKRTGEKVFLECVQDMDHENMFWYRQDPGLGLRLIYFSYDVKMKEKGDIPEGYSVSREKKERFSLILESASTNQTSMYLCASRGYGLADPDTQYFGPGTRLTVL.

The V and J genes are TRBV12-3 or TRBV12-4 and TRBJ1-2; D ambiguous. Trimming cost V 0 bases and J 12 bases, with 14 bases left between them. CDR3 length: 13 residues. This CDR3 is CASSLAPVPDHTF. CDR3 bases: TGTGCCAGCAGTTTAGCGCCGGTCCCGGACCACACCTTC.